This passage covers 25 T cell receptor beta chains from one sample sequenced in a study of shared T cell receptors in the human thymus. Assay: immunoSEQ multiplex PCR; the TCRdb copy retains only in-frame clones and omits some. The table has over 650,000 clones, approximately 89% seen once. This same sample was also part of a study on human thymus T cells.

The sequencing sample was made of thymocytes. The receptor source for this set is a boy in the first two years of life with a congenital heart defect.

CDR3 nucleotides: TGTGCCAGCAGCCCCGAGGGGGACAGCCTCAGTACTAACTATGGCTACACCTTC. Its translation: CASSPEGDSLSTNYGYTF. The V and J genes are TRBV7-2 and TRBJ1-2; 7 bases align to TRBD1. The CDR3 consists of 18 residues. Germline values: CDR1 SGHTA, CDR2 FQGNSA. The trim removed 5 bases at V and 0 bases at J, leaving 15 bases unmatched.

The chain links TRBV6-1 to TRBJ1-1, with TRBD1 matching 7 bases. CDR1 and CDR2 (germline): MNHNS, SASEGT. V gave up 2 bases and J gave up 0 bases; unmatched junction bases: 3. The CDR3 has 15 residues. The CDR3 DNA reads TGTGCCAGCAGTGAATGGGGGACAGTGAACACTGAAGCTTTCTTT. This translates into CASSEWGTVNTEAFF.

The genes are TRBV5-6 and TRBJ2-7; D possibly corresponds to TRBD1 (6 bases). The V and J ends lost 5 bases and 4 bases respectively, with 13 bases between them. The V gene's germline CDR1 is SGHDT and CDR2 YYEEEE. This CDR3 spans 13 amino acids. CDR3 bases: TGTGCCAGCAGTCCCGGGACATTTTACGAGCAGTACTTC. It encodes CASSPGTFYEQYF. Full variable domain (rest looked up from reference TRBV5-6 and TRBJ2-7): DAGVTQSPTHLIKTRGQQVTLRCSPKSGHDTVSWYQQALGQGPQFIFQYYEEEERQRGNFPDRFSGHQFPNYSSELNVNALLLGDSALYLCASSPGTFYEQYFGPGTRLTVT.

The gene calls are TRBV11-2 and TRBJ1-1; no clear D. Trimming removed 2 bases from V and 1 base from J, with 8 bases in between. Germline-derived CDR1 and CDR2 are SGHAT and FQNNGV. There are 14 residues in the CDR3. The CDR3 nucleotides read TGTGCCAGCAGCTTAAAGCGGGCGAACACTGAAGCTTTCTTT. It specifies CASSLKRANTEAFF.

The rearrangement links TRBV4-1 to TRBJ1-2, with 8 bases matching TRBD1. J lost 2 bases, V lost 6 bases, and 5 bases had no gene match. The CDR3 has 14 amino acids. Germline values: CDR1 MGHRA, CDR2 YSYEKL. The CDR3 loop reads CASRPGQGNYGYTF. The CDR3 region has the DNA TGCGCCAGCAGACCCGGACAGGGAAACTATGGCTACACCTTC.

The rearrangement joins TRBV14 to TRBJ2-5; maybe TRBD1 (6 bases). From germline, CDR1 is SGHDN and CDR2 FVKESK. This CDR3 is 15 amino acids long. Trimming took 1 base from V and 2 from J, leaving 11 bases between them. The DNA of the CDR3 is TGTGCCAGCAGCCAAGCCCGGACAGAACAAGAGACCCAGTACTTC. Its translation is CASSQARTEQETQYF.

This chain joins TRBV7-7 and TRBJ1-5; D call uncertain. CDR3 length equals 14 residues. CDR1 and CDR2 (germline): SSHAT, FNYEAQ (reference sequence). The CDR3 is CASQRGGVPQPQHF. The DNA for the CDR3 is TGTGCTAGCCAGCGTGGCGGGGTGCCTCAGCCCCAGCATTTT. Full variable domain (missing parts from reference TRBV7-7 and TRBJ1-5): GAGVSQSPRYKVTKRGQDVTLRCDPISSHATLYWYQQALGQGPEFLTYFNYEAQPDKSGLPSDRFSAERPEGSISTLTIQRTEQRDSAMYRCASQRGGVPQPQHFGDGTRLSIL.

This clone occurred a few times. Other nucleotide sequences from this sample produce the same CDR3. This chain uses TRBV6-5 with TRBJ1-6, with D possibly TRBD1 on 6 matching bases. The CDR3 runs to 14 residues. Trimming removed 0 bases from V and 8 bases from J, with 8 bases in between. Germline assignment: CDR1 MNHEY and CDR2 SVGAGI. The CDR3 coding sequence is TGTGCCAGCAGTTACTCGGACAGTTATTCACCCCTCCACTTT. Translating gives CASSYSDSYSPLHF.

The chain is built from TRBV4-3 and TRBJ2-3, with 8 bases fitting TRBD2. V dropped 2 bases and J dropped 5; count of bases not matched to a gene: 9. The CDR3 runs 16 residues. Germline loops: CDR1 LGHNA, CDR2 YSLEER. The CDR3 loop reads CASSQRSGSAVDTQYF. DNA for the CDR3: TGCGCCAGCAGCCAAAGAAGCGGGAGTGCCGTAGATACGCAGTATTTT.

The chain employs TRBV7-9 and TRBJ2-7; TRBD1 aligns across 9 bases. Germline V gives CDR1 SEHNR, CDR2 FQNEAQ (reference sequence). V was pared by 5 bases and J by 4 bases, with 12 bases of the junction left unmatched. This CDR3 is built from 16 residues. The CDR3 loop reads CASSPRGGDRAYEQYF. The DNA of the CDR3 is TGTGCCAGCAGCCCCCGAGGAGGGGACAGGGCGTACGAGCAGTACTTC. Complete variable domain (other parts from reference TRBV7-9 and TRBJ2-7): DTGVSQNPRHKITKRGQNVTFRCDPISEHNRLYWYRQTLGQGPEFLTYFQNEAQLEKSRLLSDRFSAERPKGSFSTLEIQRTEQGDSAMYLCASSPRGGDRAYEQYFGPGTRLTVT.

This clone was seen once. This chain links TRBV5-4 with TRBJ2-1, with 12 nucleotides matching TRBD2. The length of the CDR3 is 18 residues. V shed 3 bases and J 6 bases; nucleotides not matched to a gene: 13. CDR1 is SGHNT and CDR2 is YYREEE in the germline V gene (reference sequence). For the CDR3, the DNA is TGTGCCAGCAGCTCTTACTACCAGGGACTAGCGGGCTGCAATGAGCAGTTCTTC. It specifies CASSSYYQGLAGCNEQFF.

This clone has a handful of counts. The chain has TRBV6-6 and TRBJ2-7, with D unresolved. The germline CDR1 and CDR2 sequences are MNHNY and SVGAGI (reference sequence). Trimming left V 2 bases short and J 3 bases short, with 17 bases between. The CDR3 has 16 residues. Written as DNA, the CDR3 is TGTGCCAGCAGTTACCGATCCCCCACAGTCTACTACGAGCAGTACTTC. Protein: CASSYRSPTVYYEQYF.

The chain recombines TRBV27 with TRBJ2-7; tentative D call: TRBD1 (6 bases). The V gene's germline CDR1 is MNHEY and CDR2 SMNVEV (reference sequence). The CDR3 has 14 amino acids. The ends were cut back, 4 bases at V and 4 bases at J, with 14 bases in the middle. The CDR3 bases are TGTGCCAGCAGTTCGGCAGGGGACCCGTACGAGCAGTACTTC. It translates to CASSSAGDPYEQYF.

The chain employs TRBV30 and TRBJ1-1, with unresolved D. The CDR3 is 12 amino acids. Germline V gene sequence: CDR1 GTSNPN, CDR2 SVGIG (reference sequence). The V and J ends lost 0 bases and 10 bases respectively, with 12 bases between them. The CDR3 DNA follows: TGTGCCTGGAGTGTTGAGCAGGTTCGAGCTTTCTTT. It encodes CAWSVEQVRAFF.

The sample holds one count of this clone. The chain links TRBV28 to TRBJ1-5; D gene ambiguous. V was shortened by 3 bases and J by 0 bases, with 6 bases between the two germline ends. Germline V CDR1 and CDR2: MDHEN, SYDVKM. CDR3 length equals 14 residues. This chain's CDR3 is CASSFKHSNQPQHF. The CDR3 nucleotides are TGTGCCAGCAGTTTCAAACATAGCAATCAGCCCCAGCATTTT.

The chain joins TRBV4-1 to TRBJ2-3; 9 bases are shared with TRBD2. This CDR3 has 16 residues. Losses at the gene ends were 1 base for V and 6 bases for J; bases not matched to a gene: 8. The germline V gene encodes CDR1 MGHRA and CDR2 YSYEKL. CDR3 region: CASSQGIAGVRDTQYF. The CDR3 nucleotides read TGCGCCAGCAGCCAAGGGATAGCGGGAGTACGGGATACGCAGTATTTT.

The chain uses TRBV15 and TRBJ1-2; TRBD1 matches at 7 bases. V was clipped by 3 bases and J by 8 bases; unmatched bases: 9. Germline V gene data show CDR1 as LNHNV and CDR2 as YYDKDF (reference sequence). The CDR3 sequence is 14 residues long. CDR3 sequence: CATSREGQTPGYTF. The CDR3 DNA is TGTGCCACCAGCAGGGAGGGACAGACTCCCGGCTACACCTTC.

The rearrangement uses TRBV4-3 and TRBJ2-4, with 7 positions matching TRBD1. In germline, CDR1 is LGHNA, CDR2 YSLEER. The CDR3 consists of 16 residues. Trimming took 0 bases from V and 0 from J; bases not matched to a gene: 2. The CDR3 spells CASSQDRGLAKNIQYF. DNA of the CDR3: TGCGCCAGCAGCCAAGACAGGGGGTTAGCCAAAAACATTCAGTACTTC.

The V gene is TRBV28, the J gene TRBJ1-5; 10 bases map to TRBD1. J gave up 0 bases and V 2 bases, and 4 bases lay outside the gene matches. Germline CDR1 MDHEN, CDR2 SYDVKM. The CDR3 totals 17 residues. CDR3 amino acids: CASSLRDRGYSNQPQHF. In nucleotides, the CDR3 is TGTGCCAGCAGTTTAAGGGACAGGGGTTATAGCAATCAGCCCCAGCATTTT. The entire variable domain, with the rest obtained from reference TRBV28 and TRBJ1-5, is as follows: DVKVTQSSRYLVKRTGEKVFLECVQDMDHENMFWYRQDPGLGLRLIYFSYDVKMKEKGDIPEGYSVSREKKERFSLILESASTNQTSMYLCASSLRDRGYSNQPQHFGDGTRLSIL.

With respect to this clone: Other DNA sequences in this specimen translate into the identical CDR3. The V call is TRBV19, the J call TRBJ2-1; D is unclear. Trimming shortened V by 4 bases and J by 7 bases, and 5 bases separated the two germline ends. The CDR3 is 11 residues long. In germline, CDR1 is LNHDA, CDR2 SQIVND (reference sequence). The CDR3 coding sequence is TGTGCCAGTAGTAGCGGTAATGAGCAGTTCTTC. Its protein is CASSSGNEQFF.

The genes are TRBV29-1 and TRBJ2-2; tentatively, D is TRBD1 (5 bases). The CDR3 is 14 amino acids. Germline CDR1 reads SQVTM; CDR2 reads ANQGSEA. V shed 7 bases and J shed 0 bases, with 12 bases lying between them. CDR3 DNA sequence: TGCAGCGCAAGGGGCAGGACGAACACCGGGGAGCTGTTTTTT. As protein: CSARGRTNTGELFF.

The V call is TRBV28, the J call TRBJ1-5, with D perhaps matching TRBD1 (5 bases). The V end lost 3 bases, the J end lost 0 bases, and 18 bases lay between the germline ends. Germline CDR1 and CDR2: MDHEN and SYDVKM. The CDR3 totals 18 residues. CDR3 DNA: TGTGCCAGCAGTTTGGGAACAGGAGGGGCTTATAGCAATCAGCCCCAGCATTTT. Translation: CASSLGTGGAYSNQPQHF.

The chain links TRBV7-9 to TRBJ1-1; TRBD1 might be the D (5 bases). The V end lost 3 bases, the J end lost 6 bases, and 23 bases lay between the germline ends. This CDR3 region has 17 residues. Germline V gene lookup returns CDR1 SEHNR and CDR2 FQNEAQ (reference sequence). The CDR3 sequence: CASSLDPSGDSGPEAFF. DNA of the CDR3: TGTGCCAGCAGCTTGGACCCTTCGGGGGACTCAGGACCTGAAGCTTTCTTT.

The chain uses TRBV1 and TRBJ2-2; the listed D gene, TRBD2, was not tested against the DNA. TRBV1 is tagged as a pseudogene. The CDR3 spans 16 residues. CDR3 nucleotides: TGCACCAGCAGCCAAGATGGCGGGTTGGCGGCCGGGGAGCTGTTTTTT. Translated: CTSSQDGGLAAGELFF.

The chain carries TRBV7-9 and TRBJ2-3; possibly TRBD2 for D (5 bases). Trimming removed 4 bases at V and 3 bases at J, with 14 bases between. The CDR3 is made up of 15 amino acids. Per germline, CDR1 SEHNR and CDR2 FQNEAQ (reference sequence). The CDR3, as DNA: TGTGCCAGCAGCTCGGGGTCGGGAAATACAGATACGCAGTATTTT. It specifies CASSSGSGNTDTQYF.